This T cell receptor (beta chain) stems from a study of T cell responses to AZD1222 COVID-19 vaccine. Findings of the study overall: Reportedly, nearly half the spike-specific TCRs target unmutated variant regions. Two doses of AZD1222 preceded a rise in Spike-specific TCR breadth and depth. The study identified only six AZD1222 recipients as seropositive at baseline. There were mostly white British donors and more females than males, and clonal diversity was possibly underestimated.

Germline CDR1 is SGHRS and CDR2 is YFSETQ. The CDR3 sequence is 13 residues long. Produced via immunoSEQ multiplex PCR; TCRdb's table is partial and in-frame only. Seen here are about 120,000 clones, roughly 93% observed once, and the top ten hold roughly 1.8%. About this clone: The antigen is not known.

Sequencing was performed on peripheral blood, taken on day 0 of AZD1222 vaccination. The chain carries TRBV5-1 and TRBJ2-1; no reliable D call. This clonotype originated in an adult in good health. Here the CDR3 DNA reads TGCGCGTCCTCACCGCCCTCCTACAATGAGCAGTTCTTC. Protein: CASSPPSYNEQFF.